One sample yielded the 17 T cell receptor beta chains listed below, sequenced in a study of tumor and adjacent non-tumor tissue in lung cancer. This sample's RNA came from whole unsorted tissue. TCRbeta libraries were built with three rounds of nested PCR, modified from ARM-PCR. TCRdb independently ran MiXCR on the multiplex PCR reads; one entry per CDR3 protein. The sample lists about 110,000 distinct CDR3 sequences; roughly 73% were seen once. Sequenced sample: lung tumor tissue. Receptor source: a woman aged 60-75 years with non-small cell lung cancer.

Worth noting for this clonotype: Being one base from a much bigger clone, this may be a read error. The rearrangement links TRBV4-3 to TRBJ2-7; TRBD2 might be the D (5 bases). The CDR3 runs 13 residues. Germline CDR1 is LGHNA and CDR2 is YSLEER. DNA for the CDR3: TGCGCCAGCAGCCAAGAGAGGGCCTACGAGCAGTGCTTC. Residues: CASSQERAYEQCF.

Worth noting for this clonotype: At one end the junction does not follow the germline gene, possibly because of a read error. J is TRBJ1-3 and V is TRBV6-5, with D unclear. The length of the CDR3 is 13 residues. Germline CDR1 MNHEY, CDR2 SVGAGI. CDR3 amino acids: CTSRSPSGYTIYF. In nucleotides, the CDR3 is TGTACCAGCAGGAGCCCCTCTGGATACACCATATATTTT.

For this clonotype: A much larger clone lies one base from this, so it may be a read error. The V call is TRBV20-1, the J call TRBJ2-1, with 9 bases that match TRBD2. The V gene's germline CDR1 is DFQATT and CDR2 SNEGSKA (reference sequence). The CDR3 is 16 residues long. The CDR3 here is CSASRAGGAGHNEQVF. The DNA for the CDR3 is TGCAGTGCTAGTAGGGCGGGGGGGGCTGGTCACAATGAGCAGGTCTTC.

As for this clonotype: One end of the junction is discordant with germline, which a read error may explain. V gene TRBV5-6 combines with J gene TRBJ2-2, with 9 bases aligning to TRBD1. Germline V gives CDR1 SGHDT, CDR2 YYEEEE. The CDR3 is 11 amino acids. In DNA form, the CDR3 reads TGTGCCAGCAGTAGGACAGGGGAGCTGTCTTTT. It yields the protein CASSRTGELSF.

This clonotype is judged medium-sized (0.01 to 0.1%). This chain joins TRBV11-2 and TRBJ2-4; D is unclear. This CDR3 has 14 residues. With 4 bases removed from V and 2 bases from J, the gap between germline ends came to 9 bases. The germline gives CDR1 SGHAT, CDR2 FQNNGV. The CDR3 protein is CASSSSLSKNIQYF. The DNA of the CDR3 is TGTGCCAGCAGCTCCAGTTTGTCCAAAAACATTCAGTACTTC.

The chain has TRBV11-2 and TRBJ2-3, with TRBD2 as a possible D gene (5 bases). V was shortened by 3 bases and J by 11 bases, with 21 bases between the two germline ends. Germline assignment: CDR1 SGHAT and CDR2 FQNNGV. The CDR3 has 15 amino acids. CDR3 sequence reads: CASSFGIASTDLQYF. For the CDR3, the DNA is TGTGCCAGCAGCTTCGGCATCGCTAGCACAGATTTGCAGTATTTT.

V usage is TRBV11-2 and J usage is TRBJ1-3; no definite D call. The CDR3 loop spans 14 amino acids. In germline, CDR1 is SGHAT, CDR2 FQNNGV. V was pared by 3 bases and J by 4 bases, with 10 bases between. CDR3 nucleotides: TGTGCCAGCAGCTTCCCCACGCGGGGAAACACCATATATTTT. It is translated as CASSFPTRGNTIYF.

As concerns this clonotype: A much larger clone differs from this one at a single base, so this may be a read error. This chain joins TRBV5-5 and TRBJ1-1; D unresolved. CDR3 length: 16 residues. Germline assignment: CDR1 SGHKS and CDR2 YYEKEE (reference sequence). The CDR3 here is CSSSLRSDPERTEAFF. The CDR3 DNA reads as TGTTCCAGCAGCTTGAGGTCCGACCCTGAGCGCACTGAAGCTTTCTTT.

This clonotype was detected only a few times. This may stem from a read error, because a much larger clone lies one nucleotide away. V and J are TRBV6-2 or TRBV6-3 and TRBJ1-1; tentative D call: TRBD1 (5 bases). The CDR3 is made up of 12 amino acids. V dropped 10 bases and J dropped 4 bases, with 13 bases sitting between them. Germline V gene sequence: CDR1 MNHEY, CDR2 SVGEGT. CDR3 in amino acids: CAIREYSTEAFF. The CDR3 nucleotides are TGTGCCATCAGGGAATACAGCACTGAAGCTTTCTTT.

The chain joins TRBV20-1 to TRBJ2-7, with 8 bases lining up with TRBD2. Germline V lookup: CDR1 DFQATT, CDR2 SNEGSKA (reference sequence). CDR3 length: 14 amino acids. Trimming cost V 7 bases and J 6 bases; bases outside gene matches: 14. CDR3 nucleotides: TGCAGTGTTAGTAGACTAGCGACTACTGGCGAGCAGTACTTC. Its translation is CSVSRLATTGEQYF.

To note about this clonotype: Being one base from a much bigger clone, this may be a read error. The J gene is TRBJ2-7, the V gene TRBV6-2 or TRBV6-3; D not resolved. Trimming shortened V by 7 bases and J by 7 bases, and 11 bases separated the two germline ends. Germline V gene sequence: CDR1 MNHEY, CDR2 SVGEGT. There are 11 residues in the CDR3. CDR3 nucleotides: TGTGCCAGCAACCCCTTCGGGGAGCAGTACTTC. It encodes CASNPFGEQYF.

This chain joins TRBV11-2 and TRBJ1-4, with D tentatively TRBD1 (6 bases). The CDR3 totals 12 residues. The V gene's germline CDR1 is SGHAT and CDR2 FQNNGV. Trimming removed 4 bases from V and 12 bases from J, with 12 bases in between. The CDR3 is CASSSQGWELFF. CDR3 bases: TGTGCCAGCAGCTCCCAGGGGTGGGAACTGTTTTTT.

Remarks on this clonotype: A read error may account for a junction end that differs from germline. The V call is TRBV7-8, the J call TRBJ1-1, with 8 bases fitting TRBD1. This CDR3 spans 14 amino acids. In germline, CDR1 is SGHVS, CDR2 FQNEAQ. The CDR3 nucleotides read TGTGCCAACTTCCGAGGGACAGGCAACACAGAAGCTTTCTTT. This encodes CANFRGTGNTEAFF.

In the case of this clonotype: With a much larger clone just one base away, this may be a read error. The CDR3 is CSVSEQGDYEQYF. The CDR3 coding sequence is TGCAGCGTGTCCGAACAGGGAGACTACGAGCAGTACTTC. J is TRBJ2-7 and V is TRBV29-1, with a possible D match to TRBD1 (6 bases). The CDR3 consists of 13 residues. V was clipped by 6 bases and J by 3 bases, with 15 bases between them. Germline V gene data show CDR1 as SQVTM and CDR2 as ANQGSEA.

For this clonotype: The germline gene is not matched at one end of the junction; a read error may be the cause. V usage is TRBV6-6 and J usage is TRBJ2-7; 9 bases line up with TRBD1. The CDR3 runs 15 residues. Germline CDR1 MNHNY, CDR2 SVGAGI (reference sequence). In DNA, the CDR3 is TGTACCGGCAGCCGCCAGACAGGGGGAGACTACGAGCAATACTTC. Residues: CTGSRQTGGDYEQYF.

V usage is TRBV11-3 and J usage is TRBJ1-1; D is unclear. The CDR3 spans 15 residues. Germline loops: CDR1 SGHNT, CDR2 YENEEA. As DNA, the CDR3 is TGTGCAAACAGCTTAGATTCGGGGAAAGTCACTGAAGCTTTCTTT. Translation gives CANSLDSGKVTEAFF.

V gene TRBV29-1 combines with J gene TRBJ1-1, with 8 bases matching TRBD1. Germline V gene lookup returns CDR1 SQVTM and CDR2 ANQGSEA. V shed 8 bases, J shed 7 bases, and the junction held 12 bases outside the gene matches. The CDR3 sequence is 13 residues long. CDR3 nucleotides: TGCAGCACTCGACAGGGGATGAATATTGAAGCTTTCTTT. This gives the protein CSTRQGMNIEAFF.